The clone carrying this T cell receptor beta chain was counted ten times or more. What it binds is not known. Library preparation (for TCRbeta) was performed with unique molecular identifiers. TCRdb passed the PCR reads through MiXCR, listing each CDR3 protein once. The sample contains approximately 490,000 distinct CDR3 sequences, 10% to 13% of which appear only once. The entry originates in a study of T-cell reconstitution after alpha-beta-depleted transplantation in children. Notes on the study in general: From surviving recipient T cells and thymic progenitors came the high day-60 TCRbeta diversity observed in some patients. It was reported that alpha-beta T cells came from several hundred expanded graft clones (about two months after transplant).

Trimming removed 5 bases from V and 3 bases from J; junction bases left unmatched: 10. Germline CDR1 reads SEHNR; CDR2 reads FQNEAQ (reference sequence). The CDR3 covers 15 residues. Material: PBMCs, obtained before TCRalphabeta/CD19-depleted stem cell transplant. This chain joins TRBV7-9 and TRBJ2-7, with 7 positions matching TRBD1. The TCR sequence derives from a child aged 2 to 10 with inherited bone marrow failure, due to receive a stem cell transplant. DNA for the CDR3: TGTGCCAGCAGCCCTTACCGGGACAGCCTCTACGAGCAGTACTTC. It is translated as CASSPYRDSLYEQYF.